This is a list of T cell receptor beta chains from one sample in a study of technical replicates of blood from a handful of donors. Libraries were prepared by immunoSEQ multiplex PCR; TCRdb keeps only in-frame clonotypes and omits some of them. The sample contains 85,000 to 100,000 clones, more than 90% of which appear only once. The material sequenced was T cells isolated from PBMCs. These receptors were obtained from a human donor in good health. Both conserved end residues are part of each CDR3. The D gene is left open where the match is weak. Clone sizes are given selectively: once, few, many, or a class where the clone is expanded.

j_call	v_call	d_call	clone_size	cdr3_nt	cdr3_aa
TRBJ2-1	TRBV2	TRBD1	.	TGTGCCAGCAGTGACGGACAGGGGGCTTACAATGAGCAGTTCTTC	CASSDGQGAYNEQFF
TRBJ2-3	TRBV7-2	TRBD2	.	TGTGCCAGCAGCTTAATACTAAGCGGGAGCTTCACAGATACGCAGTATTTT	CASSLILSGSFTDTQYF
TRBJ2-3	TRBV6-1	TRBD2	.	TGTGCCAGCAGTGTTAAGACTAGCGGGGGGATGGGCGGCACAGATACGCAGTATTTT	CASSVKTSGGMGGTDTQYF
TRBJ2-7	TRBV2	.	.	TGTGCCAGCAGCGTACAGGGTTTGAGCTCCTACGAGCAGTACTTC	CASSVQGLSSYEQYF
TRBJ1-1	TRBV6-4	.	few	TGTGCCAGCAGACTGGGAGGGAACACTGAAGCTTTCTTT	CASRLGGNTEAFF
TRBJ2-7	TRBV4-1	.	.	TGCGCCAGCAGCCAAGATCGGGGGATCTTCTACGAGCAGTACTTC	CASSQDRGIFYEQYF
TRBJ2-5	TRBV7-9	TRBD1	once	TGTGCCAGCAGCTTTCTGGACAGGGGCCAAGAGACCCAGTACTTC	CASSFLDRGQETQYF
TRBJ1-3	TRBV5-8	.	few	TGTGCCAGCAGCTTGACGGCAGGGACTGGAAACACCATATATTTT	CASSLTAGTGNTIYF
TRBJ2-7	TRBV5-8	TRBD1	once	TGTGCCAGCAGCTTGTGGACAGGACCCTACGAGCAGTACTTC	CASSLWTGPYEQYF
TRBJ1-2	TRBV9	.	.	TGTGCCAGCAGCGTACGAGGGAACTATGGCTACACCTTC	CASSVRGNYGYTF
TRBJ2-7	TRBV29-1	TRBD1	once	TGCAGCGCCCGACAGGGGGCGAGGGAGCAGTACTTC	CSARQGAREQYF
TRBJ1-2	TRBV7-8	TRBD1	.	TGTGCCAGCAGCTCCGGGACAGGAGGGTTTGGCTACACCTTC	CASSSGTGGFGYTF
TRBJ1-3	TRBV19	.	.	TGTGCCAGTAGTATATTTGGCTTCTCTGGAAACACCATATATTTT	CASSIFGFSGNTIYF
TRBJ2-1	TRBV10-3	TRBD2	.	TGTGCCATCAGTGAGTCGAGGGGTAGACTAGCGGGAGTGAATGAGCAGTTCTTC	CAISESRGRLAGVNEQFF
TRBJ2-1	TRBV18	TRBD2	.	TGTGCCAGCTCACCCCCAACGGGGCGGGAGCATTACAACAATGAGCAGTTCTTC	CASSPPTGREHYNNEQFF
TRBJ1-1	TRBV4-1	TRBD1	few	TGCGCCAGCAGCTCCCACAGGGGGTCCCCGATGAACACTGAAGCTTTCTTT	CASSSHRGSPMNTEAFF
TRBJ1-5	TRBV6-1	.	.	TGTGCCAGCAGTGTCCCGGGTCGAAAACATAGCAATCAGCCCCAGCATTTT	CASSVPGRKHSNQPQHF
TRBJ2-7	TRBV10-2	.	.	TGCGCCAGTACAGGGCCCTCCTACGAGCAGTACTTC	CASTGPSYEQYF
TRBJ2-2	TRBV6-5	.	once	TGTGCCAGCAGTTACGTCGGCACCGGGGAGCTGTTTTTT	CASSYVGTGELFF
TRBJ2-3	TRBV27	.	.	TGTGCCAGCAGTCCGCCGGGACTCGATACGCAGTATTTT	CASSPPGLDTQYF
TRBJ2-7	TRBV7-9	.	.	TGTGCCAGCAGCTCCCCTAACTACGAGCAGTACTTC	CASSSPNYEQYF
TRBJ2-2	TRBV11-3	TRBD2	.	TGTGCCAGCAGCCAGACTAGCGGGAGCTACACCGGGGAGCTGTTTTTT	CASSQTSGSYTGELFF
TRBJ1-1	TRBV30	.	few	TGTGCCTGGAGCGTCAACACTGAAGCTTTCTTT	CAWSVNTEAFF
TRBJ2-3	TRBV5-1	TRBD2	.	TGCGCCAGCACCAAACCTAGCGGACGGGGCACAGATACGCAGTATTTT	CASTKPSGRGTDTQYF
TRBJ2-5	TRBV11-3	.	.	TGTGCCAGCAGCCGTGGGACTGAGTACCAAGAGACCCAGTACTTC	CASSRGTEYQETQYF
TRBJ2-5	TRBV6-1	TRBD2	.	TGTGCCAGCAGTGAACTAATTCGCGGGGGGCGCAAGACCCAGTACTTC	CASSELIRGGRKTQYF
TRBJ2-7	TRBV5-5	TRBD1	once	TGTGCCAGCAGCCCCGGGACAGGGGGGGGCTACGAGCAGTACTTC	CASSPGTGGGYEQYF
TRBJ2-7	TRBV18	TRBD1	.	TGTGCCAGCCACGGGGACAGAACACCGTACGAGCAGTACTTC	CASHGDRTPYEQYF
TRBJ1-1	TRBV6-1	.	.	TGTGCCAGCAGTGAATATCGGAACACTGAAGCTTTCTTT	CASSEYRNTEAFF
TRBJ2-1	TRBV27	.	once	TGTGCCAGCAGCCTGACATTCTACAATGAGCAGTTCTTC	CASSLTFYNEQFF
TRBJ2-4	TRBV2	TRBD2	.	TGTGCCAGCAGCCAGGGACTAAAGCTAGCCAAAAACATTCAGTACTTC	CASSQGLKLAKNIQYF
TRBJ2-5	TRBV30	.	.	TGTGCCTGGAGTAGTAAGGGGCAGGAGACCCAGTACTTC	CAWSSKGQETQYF
TRBJ1-6	TRBV6-1	.	.	TGTGCCAGCAGTCAGGGGAGAGAAGGCTCACCCCTCCACTTT	CASSQGREGSPLHF
TRBJ2-7	TRBV10-3	.	.	TGTGCCATCAGTCAGGGGTTTCGGTACGAGCAGTACTTC	CAISQGFRYEQYF
TRBJ2-3	TRBV5-1	TRBD2	once	TGCGCCAGCAGCTTTATGGGACTAGCGGGGGCCCAGGATACGCAGTATTTT	CASSFMGLAGAQDTQYF
TRBJ2-1	TRBV19	.	.	TGTGCCAGTAGTATAGCTAGCTCCTACAATGAGCAGTTCTTC	CASSIASSYNEQFF
TRBJ1-2	TRBV19	TRBD1	.	TGTGCCAGTACAGGGGGTTACTATGGCTACACCTTC	CASTGGYYGYTF